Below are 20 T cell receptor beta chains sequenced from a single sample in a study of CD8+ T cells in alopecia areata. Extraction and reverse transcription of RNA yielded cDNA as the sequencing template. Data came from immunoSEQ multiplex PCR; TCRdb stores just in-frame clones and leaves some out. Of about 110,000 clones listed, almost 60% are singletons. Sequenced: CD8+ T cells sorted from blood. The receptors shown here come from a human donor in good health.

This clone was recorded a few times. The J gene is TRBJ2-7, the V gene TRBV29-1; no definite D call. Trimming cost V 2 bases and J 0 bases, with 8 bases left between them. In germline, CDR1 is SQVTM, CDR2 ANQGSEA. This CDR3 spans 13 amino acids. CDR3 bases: TGCAGCGTTGAACAAGGTGGCTCCTACGAGCAGTACTTC. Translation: CSVEQGGSYEQYF.

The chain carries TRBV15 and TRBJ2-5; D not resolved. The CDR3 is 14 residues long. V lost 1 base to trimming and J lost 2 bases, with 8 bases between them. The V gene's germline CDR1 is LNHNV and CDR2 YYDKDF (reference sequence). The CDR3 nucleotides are TGTGCCACCAGCAGAGGCCTGAATCAAGAGACCCAGTACTTC. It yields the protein CATSRGLNQETQYF.

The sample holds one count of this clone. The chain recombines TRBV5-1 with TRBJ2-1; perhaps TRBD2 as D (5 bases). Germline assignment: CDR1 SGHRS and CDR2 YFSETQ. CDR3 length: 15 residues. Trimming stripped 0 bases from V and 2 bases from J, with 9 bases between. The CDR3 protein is CASSLGSGTYNEQFF. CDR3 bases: TGCGCCAGCAGCTTGGGGAGCGGAACCTACAATGAGCAGTTCTTC.

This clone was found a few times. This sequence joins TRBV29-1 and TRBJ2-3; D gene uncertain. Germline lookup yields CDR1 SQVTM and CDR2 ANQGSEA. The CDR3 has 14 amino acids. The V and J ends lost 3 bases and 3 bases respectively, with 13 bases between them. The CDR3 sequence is CSVDSSITTDTQYF. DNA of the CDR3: TGCAGCGTTGACTCCTCAATCACAACAGATACGCAGTATTTT.

This CDR3 reads CASSPRGGPYGYTF. DNA for the CDR3: TGTGCCAGCTCACCAAGAGGCGGACCCTATGGCTACACCTTC. This chain uses TRBV18 with TRBJ1-2; no firm D call. V lost 2 bases to trimming and J lost 4 bases, with 11 bases between them. Germline values: CDR1 KGHSH, CDR2 LQKENI. This CDR3 is built from 14 residues.

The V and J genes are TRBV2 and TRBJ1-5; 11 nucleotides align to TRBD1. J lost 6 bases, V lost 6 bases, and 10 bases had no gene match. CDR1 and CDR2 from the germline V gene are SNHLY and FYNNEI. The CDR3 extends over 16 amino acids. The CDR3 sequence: CASSGDRGTSGQPQHF. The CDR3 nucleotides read TGTGCCAGCAGCGGGGACAGGGGGACCTCGGGTCAGCCCCAGCATTTT.

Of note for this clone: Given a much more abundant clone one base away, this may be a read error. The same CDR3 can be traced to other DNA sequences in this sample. The CDR3 nucleotides are TGCGCCAGCAGCCAGGAGGGAAGTTGGGAGACCCAGTACTTC. Protein: CASSQEGSWETQYF. The chain has TRBV13 and TRBJ2-5; tentative D call: TRBD2 (6 bases). The CDR3 has 14 residues. The germline gives CDR1 PRHDT, CDR2 FYEKMQ (reference sequence).

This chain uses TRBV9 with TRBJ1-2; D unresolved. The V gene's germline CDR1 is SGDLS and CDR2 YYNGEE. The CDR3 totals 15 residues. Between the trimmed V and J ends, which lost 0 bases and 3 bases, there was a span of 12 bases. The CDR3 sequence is CASSVATGVDYGYTF. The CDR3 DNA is TGTGCCAGCAGCGTAGCTACCGGGGTCGACTATGGCTACACCTTC.

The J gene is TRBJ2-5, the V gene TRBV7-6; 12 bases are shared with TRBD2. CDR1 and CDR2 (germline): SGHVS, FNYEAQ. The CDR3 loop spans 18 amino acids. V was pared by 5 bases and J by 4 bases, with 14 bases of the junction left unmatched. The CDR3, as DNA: TGTGCCAGCAGCCAGCCCCGACTAGCGGGGGCGGACGTAGAGACCCAGTACTTC. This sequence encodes CASSQPRLAGADVETQYF.

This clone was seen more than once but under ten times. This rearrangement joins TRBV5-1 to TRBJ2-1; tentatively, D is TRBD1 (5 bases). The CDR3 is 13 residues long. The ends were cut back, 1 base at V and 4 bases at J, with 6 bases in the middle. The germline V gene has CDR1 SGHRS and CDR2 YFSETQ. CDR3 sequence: CASSLSGYNEQFF. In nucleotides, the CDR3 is TGCGCCAGCAGCTTGTCAGGGTACAATGAGCAGTTCTTC.

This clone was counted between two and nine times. CDR3 DNA sequence: TGTGCCAGCACCGAAGTGGGGGGGCTGAACACTGAAGCTTTCTTT. Translation gives CASTEVGGLNTEAFF. The rearrangement links TRBV28 to TRBJ1-1; D is possibly TRBD1 (6 bases). Trimming stripped 7 bases from V and 0 bases from J, with 15 bases between. CDR1 MDHEN and CDR2 SYDVKM come from the germline V gene. The length of the CDR3 is 15 residues.

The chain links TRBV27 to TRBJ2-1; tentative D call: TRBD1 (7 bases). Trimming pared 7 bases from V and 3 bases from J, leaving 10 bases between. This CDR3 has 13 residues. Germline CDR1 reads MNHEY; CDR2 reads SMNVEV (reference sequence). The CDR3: CASTGGFYNEQFF. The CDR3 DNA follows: TGTGCCAGCACAGGGGGGTTCTACAATGAGCAGTTCTTC.

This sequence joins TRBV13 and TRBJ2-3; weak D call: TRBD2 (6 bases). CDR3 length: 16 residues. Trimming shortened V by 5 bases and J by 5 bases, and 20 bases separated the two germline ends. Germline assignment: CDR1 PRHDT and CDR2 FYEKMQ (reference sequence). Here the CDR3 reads CASSPIGDSPGDTQYF. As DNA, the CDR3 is TGTGCCAGCAGCCCAATCGGGGACTCCCCGGGAGATACGCAGTATTTT.

CDR3 DNA: TGTGCCAGCAGTGAATATGGCCGGGGGCTGGGATTCAATGAGCAGTTCTTC. Translation gives CASSEYGRGLGFNEQFF. The chain joins TRBV25-1 to TRBJ2-1, with D perhaps assigned TRBD1 or TRBD2 (6 bases each). The CDR3 has 17 amino acids. V was trimmed by 0 bases and J by 6 bases, leaving 18 bases between them. Germline assignment: CDR1 MGHDK and CDR2 SYGVNS.

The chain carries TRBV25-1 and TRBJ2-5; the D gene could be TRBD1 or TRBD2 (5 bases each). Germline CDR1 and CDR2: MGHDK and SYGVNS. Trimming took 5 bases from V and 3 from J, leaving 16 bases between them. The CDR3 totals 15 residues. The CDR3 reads CASSFSGTGKETQYF. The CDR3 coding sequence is TGTGCCAGCAGTTTTTCAGGGACCGGGAAAGAGACCCAGTACTTC.

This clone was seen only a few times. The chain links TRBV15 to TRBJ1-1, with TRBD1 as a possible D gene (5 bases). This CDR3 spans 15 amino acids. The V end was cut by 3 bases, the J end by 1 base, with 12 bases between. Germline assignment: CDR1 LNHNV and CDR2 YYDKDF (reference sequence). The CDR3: CATSSPGRTNTEAFF. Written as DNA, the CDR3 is TGTGCCACCAGCAGTCCGGGACGCACGAACACTGAAGCTTTCTTT.

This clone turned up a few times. The chain's CDR3 is CASRGDIGTTDTQYF. DNA for the CDR3: TGTGCCAGCAGAGGGGACATAGGAACCACAGATACGCAGTATTTT. V is TRBV5-6 and J is TRBJ2-3; D may be TRBD1 (6 bases). V was cut by 5 bases and J by 2 bases, with 15 bases left in between. The CDR3 consists of 15 residues. Germline V gives CDR1 SGHDT, CDR2 YYEEEE.

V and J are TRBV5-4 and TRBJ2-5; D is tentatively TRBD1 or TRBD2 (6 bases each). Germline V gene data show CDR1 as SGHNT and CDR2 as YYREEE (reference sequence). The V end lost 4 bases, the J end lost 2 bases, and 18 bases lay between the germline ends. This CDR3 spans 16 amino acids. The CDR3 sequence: CASSQDGGGGQETQYF. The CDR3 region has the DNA TGTGCCAGCAGCCAAGACGGGGGCGGAGGTCAAGAGACCCAGTACTTC.

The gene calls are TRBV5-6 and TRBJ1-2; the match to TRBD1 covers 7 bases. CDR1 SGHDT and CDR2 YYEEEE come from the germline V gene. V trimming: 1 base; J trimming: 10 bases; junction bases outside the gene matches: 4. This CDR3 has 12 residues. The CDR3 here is CASSLLTGVYTF. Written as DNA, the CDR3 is TGTGCCAGCAGCTTGCTCACAGGGGTCTACACCTTC.

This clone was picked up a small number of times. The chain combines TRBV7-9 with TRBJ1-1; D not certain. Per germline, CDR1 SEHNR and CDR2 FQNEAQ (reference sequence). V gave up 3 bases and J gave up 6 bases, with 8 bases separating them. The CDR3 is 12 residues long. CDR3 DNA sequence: TGTGCCAGCAGCTTCAGAAACCCTGAAGCTTTCTTT. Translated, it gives CASSFRNPEAFF.